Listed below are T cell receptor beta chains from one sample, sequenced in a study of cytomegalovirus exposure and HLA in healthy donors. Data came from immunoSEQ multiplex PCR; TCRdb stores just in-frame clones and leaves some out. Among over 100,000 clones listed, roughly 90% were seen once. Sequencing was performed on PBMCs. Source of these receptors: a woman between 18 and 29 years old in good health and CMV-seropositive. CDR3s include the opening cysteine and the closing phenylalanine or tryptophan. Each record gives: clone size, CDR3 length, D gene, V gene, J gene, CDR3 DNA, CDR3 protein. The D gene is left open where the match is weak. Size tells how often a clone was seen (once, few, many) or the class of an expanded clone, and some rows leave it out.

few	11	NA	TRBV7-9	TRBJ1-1	TGTGCCAGCAGCCGCGGGCTTGAAGCTTTCTTT	CASSRGLEAFF
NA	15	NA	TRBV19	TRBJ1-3	TGTGCCAGTAGTAAGAGGGTGAGCTCTGGAAACACCATATATTTT	CASSKRVSSGNTIYF
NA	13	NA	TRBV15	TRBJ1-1	TGTGCCACCAGCAGAGACGGGGGCACTGAAGCTTTCTTT	CATSRDGGTEAFF
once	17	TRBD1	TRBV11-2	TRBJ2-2	TGTGCCAGCAGCCATCATCTAGGACAGGGTTACACCGGGGAGCTGTTTTTT	CASSHHLGQGYTGELFF
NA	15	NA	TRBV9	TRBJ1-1	TGTGCCAGCAGCACTTGGGCCGATAGATACACTGAAGCTTTCTTT	CASSTWADRYTEAFF
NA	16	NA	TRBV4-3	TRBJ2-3	TGCGCCAGCAGCCAAGAAGGGGCTGGGCAGGGTGATACGCAGTATTTT	CASSQEGAGQGDTQYF
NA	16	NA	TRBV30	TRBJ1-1	TGTGCCTGGACGGTCCGGGACTCCTACATGAACACTGAAGCTTTCTTT	CAWTVRDSYMNTEAFF
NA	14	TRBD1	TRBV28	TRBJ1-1	TGTGCCAGCAGTCCGACAGGGGGGGGATCTGAAGCTTTCTTT	CASSPTGGGSEAFF
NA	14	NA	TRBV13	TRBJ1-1	TGTGCCAGCCACGGAGCATTCAGGAACACTGAAGCTTTCTTT	CASHGAFRNTEAFF
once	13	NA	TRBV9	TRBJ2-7	TGTGCCAGCAGCGTAGATATAGGCAGGGAGCAGTACTTC	CASSVDIGREQYF
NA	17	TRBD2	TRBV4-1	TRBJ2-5	TGCGCCAGCAGCCTACGACTAGCGGGGCCCCTCCAAGAGACCCAGTACTTC	CASSLRLAGPLQETQYF
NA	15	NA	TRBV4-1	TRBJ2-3	TGCGCCAGCAGCCAACGCCAGCGGAGCACAGATACGCAGTATTTT	CASSQRQRSTDTQYF
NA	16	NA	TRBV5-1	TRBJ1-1	TGCGCCAGCAGCATTGGGCCGGGACAAGTGAACACTGAAGCTTTCTTT	CASSIGPGQVNTEAFF
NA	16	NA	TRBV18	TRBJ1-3	TGTGCCAGCTCACCGCCGGGACTCATGTCTGGAAACACCATATATTTT	CASSPPGLMSGNTIYF
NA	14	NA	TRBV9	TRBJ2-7	TGTGCCAGCAGCGTAGCTTCCCAGGATTACGAGCAGTACTTC	CASSVASQDYEQYF
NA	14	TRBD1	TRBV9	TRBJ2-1	TGTGCCAGCAGCGTAGACGGGACAGAGGATGAGCAGTTCTTC	CASSVDGTEDEQFF
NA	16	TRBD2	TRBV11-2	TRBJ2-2	TGTGCCAGCAGAAGCGGGACTAGCGGGAACACCGGGGAGCTGTTTTTT	CASRSGTSGNTGELFF
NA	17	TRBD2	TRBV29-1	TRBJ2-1	TGCAGCGTTGAAGAACCCCCTTTAGCGGGAGTGAGAAATGAGCAGTTCTTC	CSVEEPPLAGVRNEQFF
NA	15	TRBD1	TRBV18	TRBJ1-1	TGTGCCAGCTCAGTATACAGGGGTTTGAACACTGAAGCTTTCTTT	CASSVYRGLNTEAFF
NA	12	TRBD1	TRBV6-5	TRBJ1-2	TGTGCCAGCAGAAGGGACAGCGGTGGCTACACCTTC	CASRRDSGGYTF
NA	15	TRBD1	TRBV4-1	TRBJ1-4	TGCGCCAGCAGCCAAGGACAGGGGATAGGGGAAAAACTGTTTTTT	CASSQGQGIGEKLFF
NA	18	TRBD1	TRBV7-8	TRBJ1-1	TGTGCCAGCAGCTTACCTACCGGGACAGGGGTTTTGCGCACTGAAGCTTTCTTT	CASSLPTGTGVLRTEAFF
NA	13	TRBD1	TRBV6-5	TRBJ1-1	TGTGCCAGCAGTCAAGGACAGGGGTCTGAAGCTTTCTTT	CASSQGQGSEAFF
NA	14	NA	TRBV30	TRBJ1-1	TGTGCCTGGAGTGTACTAGTCCAGGGGACTGAAGCTTTCTTT	CAWSVLVQGTEAFF
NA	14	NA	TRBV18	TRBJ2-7	TGTGCCAGCTCACCAGACCCAGGGATATACGAGCAGTACTTC	CASSPDPGIYEQYF
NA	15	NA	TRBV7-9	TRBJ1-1	TGTGCCAGCAGCTTCGAAAAATGGAGGAACACTGAAGCTTTCTTT	CASSFEKWRNTEAFF
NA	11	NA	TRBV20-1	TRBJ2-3	TGCAGTGCTGCGATAGCAGATACGCAGTATTTT	CSAAIADTQYF
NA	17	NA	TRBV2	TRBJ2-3	TGTGCCAGCAGTGATCTCGCCACTGGGGGACTTTTGTATACGCAGTATTTT	CASSDLATGGLLYTQYF
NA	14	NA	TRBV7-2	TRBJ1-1	TGTGCCAGCAGCTTAGATAGGTCAGGAACTGAAGCTTTCTTT	CASSLDRSGTEAFF
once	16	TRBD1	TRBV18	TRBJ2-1	TGTGCCAGCTCAGCGACAGGGGGCTTGTCCTACAATGAGCAGTTCTTC	CASSATGGLSYNEQFF
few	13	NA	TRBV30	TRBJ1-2	TGTGCCTGGAGTCCCGGGAGCATCTATGGCTACACCTTC	CAWSPGSIYGYTF
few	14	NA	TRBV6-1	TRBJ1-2	TGTGCCAGCAGCCCTAGGACAGATAAAGATGGCTACACCTTC	CASSPRTDKDGYTF
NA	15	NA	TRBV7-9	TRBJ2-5	TGTGCCAGCAGCCCCCGGGCTAGCGTAGGAGAGACCCAGTACTTC	CASSPRASVGETQYF
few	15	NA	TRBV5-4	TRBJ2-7	TGTGCCAGCAGCTTGGAGCGGGTGAGACCGGACGAGCAGTACTTC	CASSLERVRPDEQYF
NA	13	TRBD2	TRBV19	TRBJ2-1	TGTGCCAGTAGACTAGCGGGTTTAAATGAGCAGTTCTTC	CASRLAGLNEQFF
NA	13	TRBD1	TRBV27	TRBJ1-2	TGTGCCAGCAGTTTCGACAGGGTGCATGGCTACACCTTC	CASSFDRVHGYTF
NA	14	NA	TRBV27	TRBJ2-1	TGTGCCAGCAGTTTAATACAGGGTTTCGATGAGCAGTTCTTC	CASSLIQGFDEQFF
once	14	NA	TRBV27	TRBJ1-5	TGTGCCAGCAGTTTCGGGGGGCAGATTCAGCCCCAGCATTTT	CASSFGGQIQPQHF
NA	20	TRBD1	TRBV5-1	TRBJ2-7	TGCGCCAGCAGCTTGGCGTGGGACAGGGGCCACTACATCGAATCCTACGAGCAGTACTTC	CASSLAWDRGHYIESYEQYF
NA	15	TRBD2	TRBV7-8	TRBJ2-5	TGTGCCAGCAGCCCGACGGCGGGAGTTGGAGAGACCCAGTACTTC	CASSPTAGVGETQYF
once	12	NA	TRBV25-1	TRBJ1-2	TGTGCCAGCAGTAAACAGGGCTATGGCTACACCTTC	CASSKQGYGYTF
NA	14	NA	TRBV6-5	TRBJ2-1	TGTGCCAGCAGTTACTCGGGCCTTTTGAATGAGCAGTTCTTC	CASSYSGLLNEQFF
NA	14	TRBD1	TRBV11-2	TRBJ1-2	TGTGCCAGCAGCGCGGACAGGGTGGGATATGGCTACACCTTC	CASSADRVGYGYTF
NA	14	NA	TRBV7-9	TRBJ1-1	TGTGCCAGCAGCTTCGGCGGGGCGGAGACTGAAGCTTTCTTT	CASSFGGAETEAFF
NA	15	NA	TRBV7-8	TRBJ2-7	TGTGCCAGCAGCTTAAACAGAGCCCCCGGCTACGAGCAGTACTTC	CASSLNRAPGYEQYF
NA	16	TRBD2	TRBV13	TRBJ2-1	TGTGCCAGCAGCTGGAGACTAGCCGATACCTACAATGAGCAGTTCTTC	CASSWRLADTYNEQFF